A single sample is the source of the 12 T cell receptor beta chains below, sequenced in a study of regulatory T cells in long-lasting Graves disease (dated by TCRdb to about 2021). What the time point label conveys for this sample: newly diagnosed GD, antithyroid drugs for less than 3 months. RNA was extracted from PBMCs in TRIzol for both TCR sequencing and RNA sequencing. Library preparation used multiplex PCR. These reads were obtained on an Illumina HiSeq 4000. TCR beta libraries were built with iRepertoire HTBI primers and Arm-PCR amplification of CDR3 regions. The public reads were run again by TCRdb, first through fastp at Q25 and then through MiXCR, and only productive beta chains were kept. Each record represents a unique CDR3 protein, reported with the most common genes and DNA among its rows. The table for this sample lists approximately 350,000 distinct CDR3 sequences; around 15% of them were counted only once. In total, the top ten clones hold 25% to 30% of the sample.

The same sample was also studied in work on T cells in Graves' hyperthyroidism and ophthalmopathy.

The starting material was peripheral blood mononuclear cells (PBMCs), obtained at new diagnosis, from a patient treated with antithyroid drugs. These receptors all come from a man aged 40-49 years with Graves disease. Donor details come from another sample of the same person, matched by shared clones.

The CDR3 DNA is TGTGCCAGTAGTATAGATTGGACTAGCGGGGAGAATACGCAGTATTTT. It encodes CASSIDWTSGENTQYF. The gene calls are TRBV19 and TRBJ2-3, with 12 nucleotides matching TRBD2. This CDR3 region has 16 residues. The germline V gene encodes CDR1 LNHDA and CDR2 SQIVND (reference sequence). The V and J ends lost 0 bases and 7 bases, in that order; junction bases with no gene match: 5.

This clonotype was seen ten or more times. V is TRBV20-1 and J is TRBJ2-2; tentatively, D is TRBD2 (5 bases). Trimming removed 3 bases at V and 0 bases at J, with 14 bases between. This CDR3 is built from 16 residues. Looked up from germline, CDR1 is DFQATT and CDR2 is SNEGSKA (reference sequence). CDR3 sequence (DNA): TGCAGTGCTAGTGAATCGGGGTTCGCGAACACCGGGGAGCTGTTTTTT. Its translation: CSASESGFANTGELFF.

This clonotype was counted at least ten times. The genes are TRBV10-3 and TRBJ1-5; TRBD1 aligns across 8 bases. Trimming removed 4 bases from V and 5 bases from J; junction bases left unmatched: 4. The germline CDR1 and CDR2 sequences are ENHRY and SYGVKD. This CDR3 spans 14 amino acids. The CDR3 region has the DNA TGTGCCATCAGTGCGCACAGGGGGGATCAGCCCCAGCATTTT. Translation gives CAISAHRGDQPQHF.

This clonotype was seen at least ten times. The CDR3 nucleotides read TGTGCCAGCAGTCCTCCCAGGCAGAGCTCCCATCAGCCCCAGCATTTT. Translated: CASSPPRQSSHQPQHF. The chain links TRBV28 to TRBJ1-5; no clear D gene. Germline V gives CDR1 MDHEN, CDR2 SYDVKM. Trimming shortened V by 5 bases and J by 5 bases, and 19 bases separated the two germline ends. The CDR3 has 16 residues.

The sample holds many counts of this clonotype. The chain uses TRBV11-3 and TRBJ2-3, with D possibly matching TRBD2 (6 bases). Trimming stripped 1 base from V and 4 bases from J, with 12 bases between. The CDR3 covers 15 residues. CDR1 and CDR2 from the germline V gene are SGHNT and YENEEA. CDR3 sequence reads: CASSLGSGGSDTQYF. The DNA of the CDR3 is TGTGCCAGCAGCTTAGGTAGCGGAGGCTCAGATACGCAGTATTTT.

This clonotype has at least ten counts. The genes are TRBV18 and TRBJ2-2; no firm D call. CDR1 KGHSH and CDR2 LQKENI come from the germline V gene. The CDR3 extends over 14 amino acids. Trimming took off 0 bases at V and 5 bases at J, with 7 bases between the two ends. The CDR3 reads CASSPPGITGELFF. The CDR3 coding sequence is TGTGCCAGCTCACCACCTGGGATAACCGGGGAGCTGTTTTTT.

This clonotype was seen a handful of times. The CDR3 protein is CSAIRTILTDTQYF. In nucleotides, the CDR3 is TGCAGTGCTATTAGGACAATCCTCACAGATACGCAGTATTTT. This sequence joins TRBV20-1 and TRBJ2-3; D is possibly TRBD1 (5 bases). The CDR3 loop spans 14 amino acids. Germline V CDR1 and CDR2: DFQATT, SNEGSKA (reference sequence). The V end lost 4 bases, the J end lost 2 bases, and 13 bases lay between the germline ends.

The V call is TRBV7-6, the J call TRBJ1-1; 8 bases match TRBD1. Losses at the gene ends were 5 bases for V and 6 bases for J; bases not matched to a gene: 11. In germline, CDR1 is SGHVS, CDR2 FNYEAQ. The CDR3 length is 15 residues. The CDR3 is CASSPGQGAFSEAFF. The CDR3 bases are TGTGCCAGCAGCCCCGGACAGGGCGCATTCTCTGAAGCTTTCTTT.

CDR3 DNA sequence: TGCGCCAGCAGCTCCCTAACCCCCGGGGGAGAGACCCAGTACTTC. Protein: CASSSLTPGGETQYF. The chain employs TRBV5-1 and TRBJ2-5, with D possibly being TRBD2 (6 bases). V gave up 3 bases and J gave up 4 bases, with 16 bases separating them. The CDR3 contains 15 residues. Germline V gene data show CDR1 as SGHRS and CDR2 as YFSETQ.

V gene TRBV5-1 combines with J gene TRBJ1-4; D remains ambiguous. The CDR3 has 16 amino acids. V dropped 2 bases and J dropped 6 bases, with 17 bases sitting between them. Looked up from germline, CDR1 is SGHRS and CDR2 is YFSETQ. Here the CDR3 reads CASSFRGIGADEKLFF. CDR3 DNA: TGCGCCAGCAGCTTTAGAGGGATTGGTGCTGATGAAAAACTGTTTTTT.

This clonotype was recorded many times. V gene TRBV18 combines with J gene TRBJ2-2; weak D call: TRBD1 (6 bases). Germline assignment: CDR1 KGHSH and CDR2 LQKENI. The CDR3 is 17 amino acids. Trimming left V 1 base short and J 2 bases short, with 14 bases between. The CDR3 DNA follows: TGTGCCAGCTCACCACACCTCCTACAGGGCAACACCGGGGAGCTGTTTTTT. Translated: CASSPHLLQGNTGELFF.

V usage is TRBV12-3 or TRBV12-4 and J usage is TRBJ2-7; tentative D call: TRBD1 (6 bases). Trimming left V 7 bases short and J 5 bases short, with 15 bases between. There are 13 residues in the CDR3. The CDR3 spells CASKTGTSDEQYF. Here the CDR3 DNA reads TGTGCCAGCAAGACCGGGACATCCGACGAGCAGTACTTC.